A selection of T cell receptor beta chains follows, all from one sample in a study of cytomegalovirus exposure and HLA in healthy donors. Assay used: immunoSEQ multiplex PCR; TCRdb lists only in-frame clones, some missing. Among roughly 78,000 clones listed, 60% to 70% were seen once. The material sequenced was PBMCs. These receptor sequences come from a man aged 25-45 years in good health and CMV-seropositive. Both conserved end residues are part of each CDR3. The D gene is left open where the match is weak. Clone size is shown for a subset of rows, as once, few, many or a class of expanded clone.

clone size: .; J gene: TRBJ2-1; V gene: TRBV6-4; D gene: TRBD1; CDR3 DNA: TGTGCCAGCAGCCGGGACAGGGGCTACAATGAGCAGTTCTTC; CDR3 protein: CASSRDRGYNEQFF
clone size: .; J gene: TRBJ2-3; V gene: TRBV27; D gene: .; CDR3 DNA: TGTGCCAGCAGTGCGAGCACAGATACGCAGTATTTT; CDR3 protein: CASSASTDTQYF
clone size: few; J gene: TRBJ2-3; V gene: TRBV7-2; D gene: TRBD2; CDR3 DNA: TGTGCCAGCAGCCGGGGACTAGCGGGGGGGCCCCCAGATACGCAGTATTTT; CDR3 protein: CASSRGLAGGPPDTQYF
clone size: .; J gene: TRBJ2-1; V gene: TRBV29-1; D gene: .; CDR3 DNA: TGCAGCGCTGGTTGGCCCCTAGGGGGGGCGAATGAGCGGTTCTTC; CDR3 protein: CSAGWPLGGANERFF
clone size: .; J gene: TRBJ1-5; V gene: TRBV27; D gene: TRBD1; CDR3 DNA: TGTGCCAGCAGTTGGACAGGTTTGGGGAATCAGCCCCAGCATTTT; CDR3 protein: CASSWTGLGNQPQHF
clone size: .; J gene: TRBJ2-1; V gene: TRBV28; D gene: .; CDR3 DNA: TGTGCCAGCAGTAAGATTCTTCACTTGCCGGAGCAGTTCTTC; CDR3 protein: CASSKILHLPEQFF
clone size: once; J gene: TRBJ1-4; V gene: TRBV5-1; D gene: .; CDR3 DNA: TGCGCCAGCAGCCAACAACGGTTGATTGGGGAGTCTAATGAAAAACTGTTTTTT; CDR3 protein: CASSQQRLIGESNEKLFF
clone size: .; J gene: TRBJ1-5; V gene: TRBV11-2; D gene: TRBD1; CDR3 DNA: TGTGCCAGCAGCATTGGGACAGTTAGCAATCAGCCCCAGCATTTT; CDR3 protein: CASSIGTVSNQPQHF
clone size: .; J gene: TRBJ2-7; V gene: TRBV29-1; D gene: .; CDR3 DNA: TGCAGCGTTGAAGTCAACAGGATGGCCGAGCAGTACTTC; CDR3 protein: CSVEVNRMAEQYF
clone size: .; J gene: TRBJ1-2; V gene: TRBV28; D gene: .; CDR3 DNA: TGTGCCAGCAGTTTAACGGGAGCCAGACAACCTTATGGCTACACCTTC; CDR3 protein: CASSLTGARQPYGYTF